Below are 10 T cell receptor beta chains sequenced from a single sample in a study of blood T cell repertoires in COVID-19. The table came from immunoSEQ multiplex PCR; TCRdb's copy has only in-frame clones and leaves some out. The sample includes some 43,000 clones, over 75% of them seen just once. Sequencing was done on a sample of peripheral blood. These receptors all stem from a woman aged 60 to 75 with acute or convalescent COVID-19.

The CDR3: CASSPGNSYEQYF. The CDR3 DNA reads TGTGCCAGCTCTCCCGGGAACTCCTACGAGCAGTACTTC. V is TRBV18 and J is TRBJ2-7; possible D gene TRBD2, 5 bases. V was cut by 6 bases and J by 0 bases, with 9 bases left in between. The CDR3 is 13 amino acids. Germline CDR1 is KGHSH and CDR2 is LQKENI. The complete variable domain, with remaining parts taken from reference TRBV18 and TRBJ2-7, reads NAGVMQNPRHLVRRRGQEARLRCSPMKGHSHVYWYRQLPEEGLKFMVYLQKENIIDESGMPKERFSAEFPKEGPSILRIQQVVRGDSAAYFCASSPGNSYEQYFGPGTRLTVT.

This sequence joins TRBV29-1 and TRBJ1-2; the D is unclear. The ends were cut back, 7 bases at V and 13 bases at J, with 13 bases in the middle. Looked up from germline, CDR1 is SQVTM and CDR2 is ANQGSEA. The CDR3 is 9 amino acids. The CDR3 here is CSAEGEVTF. CDR3 DNA sequence: TGCAGCGCTGAGGGAGAAGTCACCTTC.

The rearrangement links TRBV4-2 to TRBJ2-1; TRBD2 matches at 11 bases. The CDR3 extends over 15 amino acids. V lost 0 bases, J lost 6 bases, and 1 base stayed unmatched. CDR1 is LGHNA and CDR2 is YNFKEQ in the germline V gene. CDR3 bases: TGTGCCAGCAGCCAAGACCTAGCGGGGGGCAATGAGCAGTTCTTC. Translation: CASSQDLAGGNEQFF.

This clone turned up a few times. This chain connects TRBV2 to TRBJ1-3, with TRBD1 matching 7 bases. This CDR3 region has 14 residues. CDR1 and CDR2 from the germline V gene are SNHLY and FYNNEI. The V segment lost 2 bases and the J segment 7 bases; nucleotides outside the gene matches: 5. The CDR3 DNA reads TGTGCCAGCAGTGAACGACAGGGACAGAACACCATATATTTT. Amino acids: CASSERQGQNTIYF. The complete variable domain, with remaining parts taken from reference TRBV2 and TRBJ1-3, reads EPEVTQTPSHQVTQMGQEVILRCVPISNHLYFYWYRQILGQKVEFLVSFYNNEISEKSEIFDDQFSVERPDGSNFTLKIRSTKLEDSAMYFCASSERQGQNTIYFGEGSWLTVV.

The rearrangement links TRBV9 to TRBJ2-3; 9 positions agree with TRBD1. The V gene's germline CDR1 is SGDLS and CDR2 YYNGEE. This CDR3 comprises 15 residues. Germline trimming cut 4 bases from V and 2 bases from J; bases unmatched to any gene: 5. This CDR3 reads CASSFRTGDTDTQYF. Written as DNA, the CDR3 is TGTGCCAGCAGCTTCCGGACAGGGGACACAGATACGCAGTATTTT. Full variable domain (remainder filled in from reference TRBV9 and TRBJ2-3): DSGVTQTPKHLITATGQRVTLRCSPRSGDLSVYWYQQSLDQGLQFLIQYYNGEERAKGNILERFSAQQFPDLHSELNLSSLELGDSALYFCASSFRTGDTDTQYFGPGTRLTVL.

The V gene is TRBV2, the J gene TRBJ2-4; TRBD2 might be the D (6 bases). The CDR3 has 15 amino acids. Germline lookup yields CDR1 SNHLY and CDR2 FYNNEI. The V and J ends lost 3 bases and 3 bases respectively, with 12 bases between them. CDR3 sequence (DNA): TGTGCCAGCAGTGATGTTCAGGGAGGCAAAAACATTCAGTACTTC. This sequence encodes CASSDVQGGKNIQYF.

The chain recombines TRBV7-6 with TRBJ1-3; 8 nucleotides match TRBD1. V lost 4 bases and J lost 2; bases outside the gene matches: 7. Germline V gene sequence: CDR1 SGHVS, CDR2 FNYEAQ. CDR3 size: 16 residues. CDR3 sequence reads: CASSSRQGRAGNTIYF. CDR3 sequence (DNA): TGTGCCAGCAGCTCCCGACAGGGGAGAGCTGGAAACACCATATATTTT. The variable domain in full, completed from reference TRBV7-6 and TRBJ1-3, reads GAGVSQSPRYKVTKRGQDVALRCDPISGHVSLYWYRQALGQGPEFLTYFNYEAQQDKSGLPNDRFSAERPEGSISTLTIQRTEQRDSAMYRCASSSRQGRAGNTIYFGEGSWLTVV.

The chain is built from TRBV2 and TRBJ1-5, with D maybe TRBD1 (6 bases). V was cut by 7 bases and J by 1 base, with 8 bases left in between. Germline CDR1 reads SNHLY; CDR2 reads FYNNEI. This CDR3 is built from 13 residues. CDR3 residues: CASKGGSNQPQHF. CDR3 DNA: TGTGCCAGCAAGGGGGGGAGCAATCAGCCCCAGCATTTT.

CDR3: CASSFQASRDTGELFF. CDR3 nucleotide sequence: TGTGCCAGCAGCTTCCAGGCTAGCCGGGACACCGGGGAGCTGTTTTTT. This rearrangement joins TRBV7-3 to TRBJ2-2, with TRBD2 as a possible D gene (5 bases). With 3 bases removed from V and 3 bases from J, the gap between germline ends came to 14 bases. CDR1 and CDR2 (germline): SGHTA, FQGTGA. CDR3 length: 16 amino acids.

This clone appeared a single time. V and J are TRBV29-1 and TRBJ2-2; D perhaps matches TRBD2 (5 bases). This CDR3 is built from 14 residues. The V end was cut by 7 bases, the J end by 0 bases, with 12 bases between. Germline V lookup: CDR1 SQVTM, CDR2 ANQGSEA. CDR3 nucleotides: TGCAGCGCCCGCGGGTCTCCGAACACCGGGGAGCTGTTTTTT. Encoded protein: CSARGSPNTGELFF.